This T cell receptor (beta chain) was obtained from a study of human T cells and chemical hapten exposure (dated by TCRdb to the early 2020s). Regarding the complete study: For sensitization, 2% DPC in acetone was applied to a 2 cm by 2 cm area of upper inner arm skin. The patient cohort, mostly female, included alopecia areata with under or over 50% scalp involvement, alopecia totalis and alopecia universalis. Blood samples were taken from patients before sensitization (week 0) and then at 2, 6 and about 24 weeks after DPC sensitization. The study tracked peripheral blood TCR repertoire changes in vivo during primary and secondary sensitization to the hapten diphenylcyclopropenone (DPC) in alopecia patients. Libraries were combined into a pool for sequencing, and differences in TCR yield between samples came mainly from small differences in library volumes within the pool. Patch testing was done on the upper back using Finn chambers containing 0.01% DPC, and results were scored after 6 days according to International Contact Dermatitis Research Group standards. Throughout the study period of about 25 weeks, patients also received therapeutic DPC doses to the scalp every week. Roughly 30 alopecia patients provided blood for TCR sequencing at one to four time points (pre-sensitization, 2, 6 and 24 weeks).

In the paper's terms, the time point label means: patch test 2, 6 weeks after DPC sensitization. In light of the paper, this sample's treatment or condition label describes: therapeutic diphenylcyclopropenone sensitization with weekly scalp DPC. Blood at each patch-test visit was drawn before the patch test was applied. Eligible patients were aged 18 to 70, diagnosed with alopecia, deemed suitable for DPC therapy, and excluded if pregnant. Total RNA was extracted from unfractionated whole blood collected in Tempus Blood RNA tubes. Notes on this clonotype: Its antigen is currently not known. Nothing much larger sits one base from this clone, and base qualities are not available.

As encoded in the germline V gene, CDR1 is SGDLS while CDR2 is YYNGEE. V is reduced by 6 bases and J by 8 bases, leaving a spacing of 17 bases between them. Taken from cysteine to phenylalanine, the CDR3 has 13 residues. Only the CDR3 region is kept as DNA, spanning 39 bases read in frame from base 1. To prepare the library, RACE was applied. The instrument given in TCRdb is NextSeq 500. During library preparation, unique molecular identifiers were attached to individual cDNA molecules so that TCRs could be counted in a quantitative, reproducible way. Each blood RNA sample was used to sequence both TCR alpha and TCR beta chains. From the authors' description of their analysis: A median of approximately 100,000 TCRs per sample was observed, with a range of about 23,224 to 700,000. V, J and CDR3 annotation of the TCR reads was carried out using the Decombinator software suite. For the PS versus PT1 abundance plots, all samples were subsampled to the same number of TCRs (28,000). TCRs were defined as expanded if absent before sensitization and observed at least eight times at the 2-week time point. The raw public reads went through TCRdb reprocessing: fastp at Q25, MiXCR clone calling, in-frame beta chains kept. CDR3 protein duplicates are merged, each entry listing the most common genes and DNA. These V and J calls originate from TCRdb's pipeline instead of the authors' own analysis. The sample table holds just over 350,000 distinct CDR3 sequences, of which under 6.5% were seen once. The ten largest clones capture around 6.1% of the sample.

Study-level results and caveats: DPC sensitization did not change how many TCRs were above 1 in 1000 frequency, and no evidence was found of alterations in global repertoire structure. Patch test score correlated positively with the number of PT1 expanded TCRs, reaching significance at thresholds 8, 16 and 32 but not at 4. Compared with pre-sensitization or healthy control sets, expanded TCRs formed significantly more large CDR3 similarity clusters, which is consistent with antigen-driven responses. Repeated subsampling changed both the strength of the expansion versus patch-test correlation and the threshold at which that correlation became significant. Because all patients had alopecia, a presumed autoimmune disease, the immune response of the patients might differ from that of healthy individuals.

The receptor chain draws on TRBV9 and TRBJ1-1; a confident D gene designation cannot be given. This TCR derives from a woman aged 18-29 years with alopecia areata. Some clones in this sample may be carry-over from other donors' samples. The specimen comprised whole blood, sampled in connection with sensitization to the hapten diphenylcyclopropenone (DPC). The CDR3 here reads CASNVDWGEEAFF. The DNA sequence is TGTGCCAGCAACGTCGATTGGGGAGAAGAAGCTTTCTTT. Outside the CDR3, residues come from the reference TRBV9 and TRBJ1-1 proteins, so the full variable domain is: DSGVTQTPKHLITATGQRVTLRCSPRSGDLSVYWYQQSLDQGLQFLIQYYNGEERAKGNILERFSAQQFPDLHSELNLSSLELGDSALYFCASNVDWGEEAFFGQGTRLTVV.